In this sample, the clone carrying this T cell receptor beta chain turned up many times. The target antigen is unknown. These data belong to a study of T cells in Graves' hyperthyroidism and ophthalmopathy. Whole-study findings and limits: Blood shared most expanded thyroid clonotypes above 0.001.

The CDR3 has 14 residues. V dropped 5 bases and J dropped 5 bases, with 16 bases sitting between them. Germline V gives CDR1 MDHEN, CDR2 SYDVKM. The PBMCs had their origin in 8.5 to 10 ml of fresh peripheral blood. From RNA transcripts, TCR beta CDR3 regions were amplified. HTBI primers were used for first-round RT-PCR of the TCR CDR3. MiXCR, applied by TCRdb to the multiplex PCR reads, yields one record per CDR3 protein. The sample includes 550,000 to 700,000 distinct CDR3 sequences, over 12% of them seen just once. V usage is TRBV28 and J usage is TRBJ2-7, with D perhaps given as TRBD1 or TRBD2 (6 bases each). The TCR sequence derives from a woman aged 40 to 50 with Graves' ophthalmopathy. Material for sequencing was blood. CDR3: CASSLRGTRDEQYF. CDR3 in DNA: TGTGCCAGCAGTCTGCGCGGGACAAGGGACGAGCAGTACTTC.